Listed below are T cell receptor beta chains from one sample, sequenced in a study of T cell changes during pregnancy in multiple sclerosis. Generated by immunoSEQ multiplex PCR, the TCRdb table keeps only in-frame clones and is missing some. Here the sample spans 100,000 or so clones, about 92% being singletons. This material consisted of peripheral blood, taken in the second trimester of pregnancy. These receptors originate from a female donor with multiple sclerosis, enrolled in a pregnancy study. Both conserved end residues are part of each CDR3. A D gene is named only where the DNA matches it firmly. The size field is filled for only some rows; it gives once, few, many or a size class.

CDR3nt: TGTGCCAGCAGCTTTACACAGAACACCGGGGAGCTGTTTTTT
CDR3aa: CASSFTQNTGELFF
v_gene: TRBV7-3
d_gene: .
j_gene: TRBJ2-2
abundance: .
len: 14

CDR3nt: TGTGCCAGCTCTAGCGGGGAGACCCAGTACTTC
CDR3aa: CASSSGETQYF
v_gene: TRBV9
d_gene: TRBD2
j_gene: TRBJ2-5
abundance: once
len: 11

CDR3nt: TGTGCCAGCTCACCTAGACAGGCCCTCCCTGGGGCCAACGTCCTGACTTTC
CDR3aa: CASSPRQALPGANVLTF
v_gene: TRBV18
d_gene: .
j_gene: TRBJ2-6
abundance: .
len: 17

CDR3nt: TGCGCCAGCAGCTCACTACTCTCAGGGCAAGAGACCCAGTACTTC
CDR3aa: CASSSLLSGQETQYF
v_gene: TRBV5-1
d_gene: .
j_gene: TRBJ2-5
abundance: once
len: 15

CDR3nt: TGTGCCAGTAGTATAGATCCCAACCGACAGGGCCCTGAAGCTTTCTTT
CDR3aa: CASSIDPNRQGPEAFF
v_gene: TRBV19
d_gene: TRBD1
j_gene: TRBJ1-1
abundance: .
len: 16

CDR3nt: TGTGCCAGCAGCGGGACTAGCGGGTATGGTGATGAGCAGTTCTTC
CDR3aa: CASSGTSGYGDEQFF
v_gene: TRBV6-5
d_gene: TRBD2
j_gene: TRBJ2-1
abundance: .
len: 15

CDR3nt: TGTGCCAGCAGCTCAGGGGGGACAGGGGGTAACAATGAGCAGTTCTTC
CDR3aa: CASSSGGTGGNNEQFF
v_gene: TRBV5-4
d_gene: TRBD1
j_gene: TRBJ2-1
abundance: .
len: 16

CDR3nt: TGTGCCAGCAGTTTATCAGTAGGAAGGGGAAGGAACACTGAAGCTTTCTTT
CDR3aa: CASSLSVGRGRNTEAFF
v_gene: TRBV27
d_gene: .
j_gene: TRBJ1-1
abundance: .
len: 17

CDR3nt: TGTGCCAGTAGTATCTCCGGGACAAAAGGCCAAGAGACCCAGTACTTC
CDR3aa: CASSISGTKGQETQYF
v_gene: TRBV19
d_gene: .
j_gene: TRBJ2-5
abundance: .
len: 16

CDR3nt: TGTGCCATCAGGGGGACAGGGTCGAACACCGGGGAGCTGTTTTTT
CDR3aa: CAIRGTGSNTGELFF
v_gene: TRBV10-3
d_gene: TRBD1
j_gene: TRBJ2-2
abundance: .
len: 15

CDR3nt: TGCGCCAGCAGCCAAGTTATATCGGGGATCTCGAACACCGGGGAGCTGTTTTTT
CDR3aa: CASSQVISGISNTGELFF
v_gene: TRBV4-1
d_gene: .
j_gene: TRBJ2-2
abundance: .
len: 18

CDR3nt: TGTGCCAGTAGTTCCCTAGGGGGTGAAGCTTTCTTT
CDR3aa: CASSSLGGEAFF
v_gene: TRBV19
d_gene: .
j_gene: TRBJ1-1
abundance: .
len: 12

CDR3nt: TGTGCCAGCAGATTACAGGGGTCTGGCTACACCTTC
CDR3aa: CASRLQGSGYTF
v_gene: TRBV6-5
d_gene: TRBD1
j_gene: TRBJ1-2
abundance: .
len: 12

CDR3nt: TGTGCCAGCAGTGCCGGGACAGGGGGCACCACTGAAGCTTTCTTT
CDR3aa: CASSAGTGGTTEAFF
v_gene: TRBV6-4
d_gene: TRBD1
j_gene: TRBJ1-1
abundance: .
len: 15

CDR3nt: TGCGCCAGCAGAGCCGACAGGGAGGTCCAAGAGACCCAGTACTTC
CDR3aa: CASRADREVQETQYF
v_gene: TRBV5-1
d_gene: .
j_gene: TRBJ2-5
abundance: .
len: 15

CDR3nt: TGTGCTAGTGCTGGACTAGCGGGCAATGAGCAGTTCTTC
CDR3aa: CASAGLAGNEQFF
v_gene: TRBV12-5
d_gene: TRBD2
j_gene: TRBJ2-1
abundance: .
len: 13

CDR3nt: TGTGCCAGCAGTTACGAGACACAGGGTACCACTGAAGCTTTCTTT
CDR3aa: CASSYETQGTTEAFF
v_gene: TRBV6-5
d_gene: .
j_gene: TRBJ1-1
abundance: .
len: 15

CDR3nt: TGTGCCAGCAGCCAAGATATCTCCGGGTTCTATGGCTACACCTTC
CDR3aa: CASSQDISGFYGYTF
v_gene: TRBV4-2
d_gene: .
j_gene: TRBJ1-2
abundance: .
len: 15

CDR3nt: TGTGCCAGTAGTATAGATCTGACAGGTAACAATCAGCCCCAGCATTTT
CDR3aa: CASSIDLTGNNQPQHF
v_gene: TRBV19
d_gene: .
j_gene: TRBJ1-5
abundance: .
len: 16

CDR3nt: TGCGCCAGCAGCTTGGCTGCGGGCGGGGGTGGAGATACGCAGTATTTT
CDR3aa: CASSLAAGGGGDTQYF
v_gene: TRBV5-1
d_gene: TRBD2
j_gene: TRBJ2-3
abundance: once
len: 16

CDR3nt: TGTGCCAGCAGTTTAGGAGGGGCCACTGAAGCTTTCTTT
CDR3aa: CASSLGGATEAFF
v_gene: TRBV27
d_gene: .
j_gene: TRBJ1-1
abundance: .
len: 13

CDR3nt: TGTGCCAGTAGTATATCGGGGGAATCCCGGGACAGGCGCTACGAGCAGTACTTC
CDR3aa: CASSISGESRDRRYEQYF
v_gene: TRBV19
d_gene: TRBD1
j_gene: TRBJ2-7
abundance: .
len: 18

CDR3nt: TGCGCCAGCAGCTCGCGGGGGGGTTGGAATGAGCAGTTCTTC
CDR3aa: CASSSRGGWNEQFF
v_gene: TRBV5-1
d_gene: TRBD2
j_gene: TRBJ2-1
abundance: .
len: 14

CDR3nt: TGTGCCAGCAGCCCCTCTCCCCGGGTAGCGTGGGGCTCCTACAATGAGCAGTTCTTC
CDR3aa: CASSPSPRVAWGSYNEQFF
v_gene: TRBV7-3
d_gene: .
j_gene: TRBJ2-1
abundance: .
len: 19

CDR3nt: TGTGCCAGCAACCGGGGGTTGGGTGAGACCCAGTACTTC
CDR3aa: CASNRGLGETQYF
v_gene: TRBV9
d_gene: .
j_gene: TRBJ2-5
abundance: .
len: 13

CDR3nt: TGTGCCAGCAGTTGGTTCGGGAAGGATCAGCCCCAGCATTTT
CDR3aa: CASSWFGKDQPQHF
v_gene: TRBV28
d_gene: .
j_gene: TRBJ1-5
abundance: .
len: 14

CDR3nt: TGTGCCACCAGCAGAGATCTAACAGGGAGAGAAGGCAATCAGCCCCAGCATTTT
CDR3aa: CATSRDLTGREGNQPQHF
v_gene: TRBV15
d_gene: .
j_gene: TRBJ1-5
abundance: .
len: 18

CDR3nt: TGCGCCAGCAGCTTGTACAGGTCAACTAATGAAAAACTGTTTTTT
CDR3aa: CASSLYRSTNEKLFF
v_gene: TRBV5-1
d_gene: .
j_gene: TRBJ1-4
abundance: .
len: 15

CDR3nt: TGTGCCAGCACGGGGGGCGGCACAGATACGCAGTATTTT
CDR3aa: CASTGGGTDTQYF
v_gene: TRBV5-4
d_gene: .
j_gene: TRBJ2-3
abundance: .
len: 13

CDR3nt: TGCGCCAGCAGCCAAGTACAGGGGACCACTGAAGCTTTCTTT
CDR3aa: CASSQVQGTTEAFF
v_gene: TRBV4-1
d_gene: TRBD1
j_gene: TRBJ1-1
abundance: .
len: 14

CDR3nt: TGTGCCAGCAGTTTATCGTGGAGGGGCAGCACTGAAGCTTTCTTT
CDR3aa: CASSLSWRGSTEAFF
v_gene: TRBV27
d_gene: .
j_gene: TRBJ1-1
abundance: .
len: 15

CDR3nt: TGTGCCAGCAGTAACAGGGCCGTGAACACTGAAGCTTTCTTT
CDR3aa: CASSNRAVNTEAFF
v_gene: TRBV7-2
d_gene: .
j_gene: TRBJ1-1
abundance: .
len: 14

CDR3nt: TGTGCCAGCAGTGAAGCGCAGGGGGCGACCTACGAGCAGTACTTC
CDR3aa: CASSEAQGATYEQYF
v_gene: TRBV6-1
d_gene: TRBD1
j_gene: TRBJ2-7
abundance: .
len: 15

CDR3nt: TGTGCCAGCAGTTTAGGGGCAGGGGGTACGGCTGAAGCTTTCTTT
CDR3aa: CASSLGAGGTAEAFF
v_gene: TRBV28
d_gene: TRBD1
j_gene: TRBJ1-1
abundance: .
len: 15

CDR3nt: TGTGCCAGCAGGCAGGGACATTCGAACACCGGGGAGCTGTTTTTT
CDR3aa: CASRQGHSNTGELFF
v_gene: TRBV28
d_gene: .
j_gene: TRBJ2-2
abundance: once
len: 15

CDR3nt: TGTGCCAGCAGTTACGGCAGGGGCCCCTCCTACAATGAGCAGTTCTTC
CDR3aa: CASSYGRGPSYNEQFF
v_gene: TRBV6-6
d_gene: .
j_gene: TRBJ2-1
abundance: .
len: 16

CDR3nt: TGTGCCAGCAGCCCCGGGACAGCCCCTGAAAAACTGTTTTTT
CDR3aa: CASSPGTAPEKLFF
v_gene: TRBV7-9
d_gene: TRBD1
j_gene: TRBJ1-4
abundance: once
len: 14

CDR3nt: TGCGCCAGCAGCTTGGCCCCTTTGGGGGCAGGGGGCCGCAATGAGCAGTTCTTC
CDR3aa: CASSLAPLGAGGRNEQFF
v_gene: TRBV5-1
d_gene: TRBD1
j_gene: TRBJ2-1
abundance: once
len: 18

CDR3nt: TGTGCCAGTAGTATTGGTCCGGAGGGAAGTGTCTATGGCTACACCTTC
CDR3aa: CASSIGPEGSVYGYTF
v_gene: TRBV19
d_gene: .
j_gene: TRBJ1-2
abundance: .
len: 16

CDR3nt: TGTGCCAGCAGCATAACCGACAGATTTACTGCCTATGGCTACACCTTC
CDR3aa: CASSITDRFTAYGYTF
v_gene: TRBV5-5
d_gene: .
j_gene: TRBJ1-2
abundance: .
len: 16

CDR3nt: TGTGCCAGTAGTATTACAGGGATAGAGACCCAGTACTTC
CDR3aa: CASSITGIETQYF
v_gene: TRBV19
d_gene: .
j_gene: TRBJ2-5
abundance: once
len: 13

CDR3nt: TGTGCCAGCAGCCGCACAGGGCCTTATAGCAATCAGCCCCAGCATTTT
CDR3aa: CASSRTGPYSNQPQHF
v_gene: TRBV27
d_gene: .
j_gene: TRBJ1-5
abundance: .
len: 16

CDR3nt: TGTGCCAGCAGCGGTTGGGGGGCGGGGGGGCGGGGGAGCCCAGATACGCAGTATTTT
CDR3aa: CASSGWGAGGRGSPDTQYF
v_gene: TRBV27
d_gene: TRBD2
j_gene: TRBJ2-3
abundance: .
len: 19

CDR3nt: TGTGCCAGCAGTTCAGGGAGGATGGGGAATACGCAGTATTTT
CDR3aa: CASSSGRMGNTQYF
v_gene: TRBV6-5
d_gene: .
j_gene: TRBJ2-3
abundance: .
len: 14

CDR3nt: TGTGCCAGCACCCCATCGGGGACGCAGTATTTT
CDR3aa: CASTPSGTQYF
v_gene: TRBV2
d_gene: .
j_gene: TRBJ2-3
abundance: .
len: 11

CDR3nt: TGTGCCAGCAGCTCCAAAACGGGAGGGACCCTAGAAAAACTGTTTTTT
CDR3aa: CASSSKTGGTLEKLFF
v_gene: TRBV5-4
d_gene: .
j_gene: TRBJ1-4
abundance: once
len: 16

CDR3nt: TGTGCCAGCAGTCGACAGGGGTGGCATCAGCCCCAGCATTTT
CDR3aa: CASSRQGWHQPQHF
v_gene: TRBV6-5
d_gene: TRBD1
j_gene: TRBJ1-5
abundance: once
len: 14

CDR3nt: TGTGCCAGTCTACCGGGAACGAACACTGAAGCTTTCTTT
CDR3aa: CASLPGTNTEAFF
v_gene: TRBV19
d_gene: .
j_gene: TRBJ1-1
abundance: .
len: 13

CDR3nt: TGTGCCAGCAGCGGCGGGGAGGGAAGAGTTAACTATGGCTACACCTTC
CDR3aa: CASSGGEGRVNYGYTF
v_gene: TRBV14
d_gene: .
j_gene: TRBJ1-2
abundance: .
len: 16

CDR3nt: TGTGCCAGCAGTGATTATCGGCGGTCCTACGAGCAGTACTTC
CDR3aa: CASSDYRRSYEQYF
v_gene: TRBV2
d_gene: .
j_gene: TRBJ2-7
abundance: .
len: 14

CDR3nt: TGTGCCATCAGTGAGCGTGGACAGGGTACGCAGTATTTT
CDR3aa: CAISERGQGTQYF
v_gene: TRBV10-3
d_gene: TRBD1
j_gene: TRBJ2-3
abundance: .
len: 13

CDR3nt: TGTGCCAGTAGTTTTCGCGGGACAGGTGGCGGCTACACCTTC
CDR3aa: CASSFRGTGGGYTF
v_gene: TRBV19
d_gene: TRBD1
j_gene: TRBJ1-2
abundance: .
len: 14

CDR3nt: TGTGCCAGCAGCTTAGGGGCAGGGGGCAGTGGGTACAATGAGCAGTTCTTC
CDR3aa: CASSLGAGGSGYNEQFF
v_gene: TRBV7-3
d_gene: TRBD1
j_gene: TRBJ2-1
abundance: .
len: 17

CDR3nt: TGCGCCAGCAGCTTGGGGACAGTTCCCTACGAGCAGTACTTC
CDR3aa: CASSLGTVPYEQYF
v_gene: TRBV5-1
d_gene: .
j_gene: TRBJ2-7
abundance: once
len: 14

CDR3nt: TGTGCCAGCAGCCCCCGGACTAGCGCCACCGGGGAGCTGTTTTTT
CDR3aa: CASSPRTSATGELFF
v_gene: TRBV9
d_gene: TRBD2
j_gene: TRBJ2-2
abundance: .
len: 15

CDR3nt: TGCGCCAGCAGCCAAGAAAACTTAGGGACAGGGGCGCGCATTGGCTACACCTTC
CDR3aa: CASSQENLGTGARIGYTF
v_gene: TRBV4-1
d_gene: TRBD1
j_gene: TRBJ1-2
abundance: .
len: 18